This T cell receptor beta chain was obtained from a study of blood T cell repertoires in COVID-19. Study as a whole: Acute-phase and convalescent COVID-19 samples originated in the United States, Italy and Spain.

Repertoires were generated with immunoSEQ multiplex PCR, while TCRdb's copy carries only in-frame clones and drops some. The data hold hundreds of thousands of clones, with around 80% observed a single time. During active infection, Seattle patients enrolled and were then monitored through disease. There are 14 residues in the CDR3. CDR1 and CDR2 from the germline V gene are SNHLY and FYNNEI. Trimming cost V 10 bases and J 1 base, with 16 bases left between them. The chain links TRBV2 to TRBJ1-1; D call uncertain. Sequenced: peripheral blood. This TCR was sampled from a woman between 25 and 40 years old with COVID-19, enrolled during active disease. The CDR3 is CAITPGGENTEAFF. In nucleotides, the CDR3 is TGTGCCATCACACCCGGCGGGGAGAACACTGAAGCTTTCTTT.